This T cell receptor beta chain was documented in a study of T cell responses to AZD1222 COVID-19 vaccine. Regarding the study as a whole: Mostly white British, mostly female donors; authors suggested clonal diversity may be underestimated.

Assay used: immunoSEQ multiplex PCR; TCRdb lists only in-frame clones, some missing. The sample has around 190,000 clones, 80% to 90% seen once; the top ten hold 0.4% to 0.5%. V trimming: 2 bases; J trimming: 6 bases; junction bases outside the gene matches: 9. Germline V gene sequence: CDR1 MNHEY, CDR2 SVGAGI. CDR3 size: 16 residues. About this clone itself: Its antigen is currently unknown.

This TCR was recovered from an adult in good health. The source was peripheral blood, collected on day 0 of AZD1222 vaccination. This rearrangement joins TRBV6-5 to TRBJ2-4; TRBD1 matches 8 bases. This CDR3 reads CASSYMQGASRNIQYF. In nucleotides, the CDR3 is TGTGCCAGCAGTTACATGCAGGGGGCGTCGAGAAACATTCAGTACTTC.